One and the same sample provided the 11 T cell receptor beta chains below, sequenced in a study of blood T cell repertoires in COVID-19. Produced via immunoSEQ multiplex PCR; TCRdb's table is partial and in-frame only. The repertoire consists of about 20,000 clones, with around 84% occurring once and the leading ten covering roughly 3.5%. The material sequenced was peripheral blood. These receptors originate from a man aged 50 to 60 with active COVID-19.

The chain links TRBV6-6 to TRBJ1-4, with TRBD1 as a possible D gene (5 bases). In germline, CDR1 is MNHNY, CDR2 SVGAGI (reference sequence). Trimming left V 6 bases short and J 6 bases short, with 14 bases between. CDR3 length: 14 residues. The CDR3 region is CASRMTESYEKLFF. DNA of the CDR3: TGTGCCAGCAGGATGACAGAGAGTTATGAAAAACTGTTTTTT.

The CDR3 coding sequence is TGTGCCACCAGTGATAGTGGAGTAGCGGGAGGAGAGACCCAGTACTTC. It codes for CATSDSGVAGGETQYF. V and J are TRBV24-1 and TRBJ2-5; 10 nucleotides align to TRBD2. With V trimmed by 3 bases and J by 4 bases, 7 bases remained unmatched. Germline loops: CDR1 KGHDR, CDR2 SFDVKD. This CDR3 region has 16 residues.

This chain links TRBV6-6 with TRBJ1-5, with D uncertain. CDR1 is MNHNY and CDR2 is SVGAGI in the germline V gene (reference sequence). Trimming took 4 bases from V and 6 from J, leaving 13 bases between them. CDR3 size: 14 residues. The CDR3 protein is CASSSRAGGQPQHF. For the CDR3, the DNA is TGTGCCAGCAGTTCTCGGGCAGGAGGTCAGCCCCAGCATTTT.

This chain links TRBV6-2 or TRBV6-3 with TRBJ2-1; 7 nucleotides agree with TRBD1. The CDR3 length is 12 residues. V was clipped by 2 bases and J by 10 bases; unmatched bases: 2. Looked up from germline, CDR1 is MNHEY and CDR2 is SVGEGT. The CDR3, as DNA: TGTGCCAGCAGTTACACAGGGGTCGAGCAGTTCTTC. Protein: CASSYTGVEQFF.

For this clone: Other DNA variants within this sample encode the same CDR3. The CDR3 protein is CASSYRGALGYTF. Written as DNA, the CDR3 is TGTGCCAGCAGTTACCGGGGGGCGCTGGGCTACACCTTC. The rearrangement links TRBV6-5 to TRBJ1-2, with D possibly being TRBD1 (6 bases). The CDR3 loop spans 13 amino acids. Germline CDR1 is MNHEY and CDR2 is SVGAGI. V lost 2 bases and J 8 bases, leaving 12 bases between the germline ends.

V usage is TRBV2 and J usage is TRBJ2-2, with TRBD1 matching 7 bases. This CDR3 has 15 residues. V was pared by 6 bases and J by 2 bases, with 6 bases of the junction left unmatched. Germline V CDR1 and CDR2: SNHLY, FYNNEI. CDR3 protein: CASRPQGDNTGELFF. The CDR3 region has the DNA TGTGCCAGCAGACCCCAGGGGGATAACACCGGGGAGCTGTTTTTT.

This chain connects TRBV19 to TRBJ1-1, with D unclear. V was pared by 11 bases and J by 1 base, with 11 bases between. Germline values: CDR1 LNHDA, CDR2 SQIVND (reference sequence). The CDR3 has 12 amino acids. The CDR3 region has the DNA TGTGCCGGGCAGGCGGGGAACACTGAAGCTTTCTTT. It codes for CAGQAGNTEAFF.

The chain employs TRBV27 and TRBJ2-1, with 8 bases identical to TRBD2. This CDR3 has 16 residues. The germline V gene encodes CDR1 MNHEY and CDR2 SMNVEV (reference sequence). V lost 8 bases, J lost 6 bases, and 15 bases stayed unmatched. CDR3 nucleotides: TGTGCCAGCCAGGGGAATAGGCGGGGGGTATCCAATGAGCAGTTCTTC. This sequence encodes CASQGNRRGVSNEQFF.

The chain recombines TRBV3-1 (or the pseudogene TRBV3-2) with TRBJ2-5; no reliable D call. V was clipped by 0 bases and J by 7 bases, with 9 bases between them. This CDR3 region has 13 residues. In germline, CDR1 is LGHDT, CDR2 YNNKEL (reference sequence). The CDR3 is CASSQDVSGTQYF. CDR3 DNA: TGTGCCAGCAGCCAAGATGTCAGTGGGACCCAGTACTTC.

CDR3 nucleotides: TGCGCCAGCAGCCAATCCGGACAGGGGATCGGTGAAAAACTGTTTTTT. It translates to CASSQSGQGIGEKLFF. This chain joins TRBV4-1 and TRBJ1-4; 9 positions agree with TRBD1. Germline CDR1 and CDR2: MGHRA and YSYEKL. J was trimmed by 7 bases and V by 2 bases; bases with no gene match: 8. The CDR3 spans 16 residues.

The rearrangement links TRBV20-1 to TRBJ1-1, with 8 bases fitting TRBD1. CDR1 and CDR2 (germline): DFQATT, SNEGSKA (reference sequence). J gave up 11 bases and V 4 bases, and 6 bases lay outside the gene matches. The CDR3 contains 11 residues. The CDR3: CSATGGEMAFF. The CDR3 nucleotides are TGCAGTGCTACAGGGGGCGAAATGGCTTTCTTT.